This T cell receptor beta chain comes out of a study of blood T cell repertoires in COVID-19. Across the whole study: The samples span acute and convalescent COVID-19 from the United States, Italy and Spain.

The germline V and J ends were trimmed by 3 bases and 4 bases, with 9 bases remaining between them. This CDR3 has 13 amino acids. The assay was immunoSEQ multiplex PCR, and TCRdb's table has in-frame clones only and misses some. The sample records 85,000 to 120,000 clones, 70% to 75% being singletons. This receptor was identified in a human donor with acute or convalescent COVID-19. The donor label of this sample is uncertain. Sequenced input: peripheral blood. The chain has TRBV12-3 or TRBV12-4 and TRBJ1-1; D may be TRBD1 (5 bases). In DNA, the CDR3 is TGTGCCAGCAGTTTGGGGGGAGGCACTGAAGCTTTCTTT. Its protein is CASSLGGGTEAFF.